Below are 20 T cell receptor beta chains sequenced from a single sample in a study of T cell changes during pregnancy in multiple sclerosis. Some clones are missing from TCRdb's copy, which holds only in-frame ones; the method was immunoSEQ multiplex PCR. The sample contains 65,000 to 70,000 clones, more than 85% of which appear only once. Sequencing used peripheral blood, obtained in the first trimester of pregnancy. The receptor source for this set is a female donor with multiple sclerosis, enrolled in a pregnancy study.

This chain links TRBV6-1 with TRBJ1-1; TRBD1 matches 7 bases. Germline-derived CDR1 and CDR2 are MNHNS and SASEGT. This CDR3 has 14 residues. With V trimmed by 7 bases and J by 7 bases, 12 bases remained unmatched. CDR3 amino acids: CASNPLGQAYEAFF. The CDR3 DNA is TGTGCCAGCAACCCCCTTGGACAGGCCTATGAAGCTTTCTTT.

This sequence joins TRBV5-4 and TRBJ2-1, with TRBD2 identical over 13 bases. The CDR3 extends over 15 amino acids. From germline, CDR1 is SGHNT and CDR2 YYREEE (reference sequence). V lost 4 bases and J lost 8; bases outside the gene matches: 6. This chain's CDR3 is CASSPTSGGAYEQFF. CDR3 DNA sequence: TGTGCCAGCAGCCCCACTAGCGGGGGGGCCTATGAGCAGTTCTTC.

The rearrangement joins TRBV7-9 to TRBJ2-5; 10 positions agree with TRBD2. V lost 1 base and J lost 2; bases outside the gene matches: 10. The V gene's germline CDR1 is SEHNR and CDR2 FQNEAQ (reference sequence). The CDR3 sequence is 18 residues long. The CDR3 DNA is TGTGCCAGCAGCTTAGTTACCCGGGCTAGCGGGAGTCAAGAGACCCAGTACTTC. Translating it yields CASSLVTRASGSQETQYF.

The V call is TRBV2, the J call TRBJ2-1; maybe TRBD1 (6 bases). CDR1 and CDR2 from the germline V gene are SNHLY and FYNNEI. The CDR3 totals 15 residues. V was cut by 7 bases and J by 2 bases, with 15 bases left in between. CDR3 in DNA: TGTGCCAGCACCGCGGACAGTGGGCCCTACAATGAGCAGTTCTTC. Translated: CASTADSGPYNEQFF.

The J gene is TRBJ2-2, the V gene TRBV7-3; 10 bases agree with TRBD2. Germline V lookup: CDR1 SGHTA, CDR2 FQGTGA. The CDR3 contains 16 residues. The junction had 9 bases not matched to a gene; V was cut back by 4 bases and J by 7 bases. The CDR3 bases are TGTGCCAGCAGCTCGCAAGCGGGAGGGCAGAGCGGGGAGCTGTTTTTT. Protein: CASSSQAGGQSGELFF.

The chain joins TRBV5-1 to TRBJ1-2, with D possibly being TRBD1 (5 bases). CDR3 size: 14 residues. CDR1 is SGHRS and CDR2 is YFSETQ in the germline V gene. V was pared by 0 bases and J by 2 bases, with 8 bases between. The CDR3 reads CASSLAGRNYGYTF. The CDR3 DNA sequence: TGCGCCAGCAGCTTGGCAGGGAGGAACTATGGCTACACCTTC.

This clone was seen just once. The rearrangement links TRBV28 to TRBJ2-2; D is perhaps TRBD1 (6 bases). The germline V and J ends were trimmed by 6 bases and 0 bases, with 11 bases remaining between them. The CDR3 spans 15 residues. CDR1 and CDR2 from the germline V gene are MDHEN and SYDVKM. This chain's CDR3 is CASRGDITNTGELFF. CDR3 nucleotides: TGTGCCAGCAGAGGGGACATTACGAACACCGGGGAGCTGTTTTTT.

This chain connects TRBV28 to TRBJ2-4; tentative D call: TRBD2 (6 bases). CDR1 and CDR2 (germline): MDHEN, SYDVKM. V lost 3 bases and J lost 9, with 33 bases in between. The CDR3 sequence is 20 residues long. CDR3 loop: CASSFPRRSRGGPEGPIQYF. For the CDR3, the DNA is TGTGCCAGCAGTTTCCCTCGGAGGTCGCGGGGCGGCCCCGAAGGTCCCATTCAGTACTTC. Full variable domain (remainder filled in from reference TRBV28 and TRBJ2-4): DVKVTQSSRYLVKRTGEKVFLECVQDMDHENMFWYRQDPGLGLRLIYFSYDVKMKEKGDIPEGYSVSREKKERFSLILESASTNQTSMYLCASSFPRRSRGGPEGPIQYFGAGTRLSVL.

The rearrangement links TRBV30 to TRBJ2-1, with 7 bases identical to TRBD2. The germline CDR1 and CDR2 sequences are GTSNPN and SVGIG (reference sequence). The V and J ends lost 0 bases and 6 bases, in that order; junction bases with no gene match: 8. CDR3 size: 15 residues. The CDR3 nucleotides read TGTGCCTGGAGTGTACTCCAGCGGGAATTCAATGAGCAGTTCTTC. Protein product: CAWSVLQREFNEQFF. Combining the CDR3 with reference TRBV30 and TRBJ2-1 gives the whole variable domain SQTIHQWPATLVQPVGSPLSLECTVEGTSNPNLYWYRQAAGRGLQLLFYSVGIGQISSEVPQNLSASRPQDRQFILSSKKLLLSDSGFYLCAWSVLQREFNEQFFGPGTRLTVL.

The gene calls are TRBV18 and TRBJ1-1; tentatively, D is TRBD1 (6 bases). Germline CDR1 is KGHSH and CDR2 is LQKENI. The length of the CDR3 is 16 residues. V lost 2 bases and J 3 bases, leaving 16 bases between the germline ends. The CDR3 bases are TGTGCCAGCTCACCAGTCAGGGGATGGTCTTACACTGAAGCTTTCTTT. As protein: CASSPVRGWSYTEAFF.

The chain employs TRBV10-3 and TRBJ2-3; a weak D match, TRBD1 (6 bases). The V and J ends lost 0 bases and 4 bases respectively, with 20 bases between them. Germline V gene lookup returns CDR1 ENHRY and CDR2 SYGVKD. This CDR3 is 18 amino acids long. DNA for the CDR3: TGTGCCATCAGTGAGTCGACAGGTGGACGGTTAGGGGCAGATACGCAGTATTTT. Translated, it gives CAISESTGGRLGADTQYF.

This clone came up once. The chain recombines TRBV6-5 with TRBJ1-1; a weak D match, TRBD1 (6 bases). The CDR3 covers 15 residues. V was clipped by 2 bases and J by 1 base, with 11 bases between them. Germline lookup yields CDR1 MNHEY and CDR2 SVGAGI. CDR3 amino acids: CASSYGGRSNTEAFF. The CDR3 DNA is TGTGCCAGCAGTTACGGGGGCAGGTCGAACACTGAAGCTTTCTTT.

The chain uses TRBV2 and TRBJ2-7, with D possibly TRBD2 on 7 matching bases. CDR1 and CDR2 from the germline V gene are SNHLY and FYNNEI. Deletions cut 7 bases from V and 4 bases from J, with 11 bases between. The CDR3 is made up of 12 amino acids. CDR3 sequence reads: CASTGGRYEQYF. The CDR3 DNA reads as TGTGCCAGCACCGGGGGGCGTTACGAGCAGTACTTC.

Concerning this clone itself: Germline is not matched at one junction end, which may reflect a read error. The rearrangement uses TRBV10-3 and TRBJ2-3, with D perhaps matching TRBD2 (7 bases). This CDR3 region has 13 residues. CDR1 is ENHRY, CDR2 SYGVKD, per germline. CDR3 in amino acids: CAISGGGTDTQYF. In DNA, the CDR3 is TGTGCCATCAGTGGGGGGGGCACCGATACGCAGTATTTT.

The V and J genes are TRBV4-1 and TRBJ1-2; D call uncertain. This CDR3 is 14 amino acids long. With 4 bases removed from V and 6 bases from J, the gap between germline ends came to 15 bases. Germline V gives CDR1 MGHRA, CDR2 YSYEKL. CDR3 sequence: CASSPLGQRDGYTF. The CDR3 DNA sequence: TGCGCCAGCAGCCCTTTAGGGCAGAGGGATGGCTACACCTTC.

This chain links TRBV28 with TRBJ1-2; maybe TRBD1 (6 bases). Trimming took 6 bases from V and 2 from J, leaving 19 bases between them. Germline CDR1 MDHEN, CDR2 SYDVKM. The CDR3 contains 16 residues. CDR3 nucleotide sequence: TGTGCCAGCAGCCATCATCTACGACAGGCCAACTATGGCTACACCTTC. Encoded protein: CASSHHLRQANYGYTF.

The chain combines TRBV7-9 with TRBJ2-7, with TRBD2 as a possible D gene (5 bases). V gave up 5 bases and J gave up 3 bases, with 17 bases separating them. CDR3 length equals 15 residues. CDR1 and CDR2 (germline): SEHNR, FQNEAQ (reference sequence). CDR3 DNA sequence: TGTGCCAGCAGCCCCCTAGCTAGTCCAAACTACGAGCAGTACTTC. Protein sequence: CASSPLASPNYEQYF.

The J gene is TRBJ2-3, the V gene TRBV7-6, with 8 bases identical to TRBD1. V dropped 4 bases and J dropped 2; count of bases not matched to a gene: 5. The CDR3 is made up of 15 amino acids. Per the germline V gene, CDR1 is SGHVS and CDR2 is FNYEAQ. The CDR3 coding sequence is TGTGCCAGCAGCTCCAGGGGGCTAATCACAGATACGCAGTATTTT. The encoded protein is CASSSRGLITDTQYF.

The chain carries TRBV29-1 and TRBJ2-5, with 12 bases aligning to TRBD2. The germline V gene encodes CDR1 SQVTM and CDR2 ANQGSEA. CDR3 length: 14 residues. V shed 6 bases and J 5 bases; nucleotides not matched to a gene: 7. CDR3 residues: CSVSATSGRETQYF. In DNA form, the CDR3 reads TGCAGCGTCTCCGCCACTAGCGGGAGGGAGACCCAGTACTTC.

This chain uses TRBV18 with TRBJ2-7; 9 bases map to TRBD2. V shed 6 bases and J 3 bases; nucleotides not matched to a gene: 6. The CDR3 sequence is 14 residues long. CDR1 KGHSH and CDR2 LQKENI come from the germline V gene. This chain's CDR3 is CASSFSGRFYEQYF. CDR3 coding DNA: TGTGCCAGCTCTTTTAGCGGGAGATTCTACGAGCAGTACTTC.